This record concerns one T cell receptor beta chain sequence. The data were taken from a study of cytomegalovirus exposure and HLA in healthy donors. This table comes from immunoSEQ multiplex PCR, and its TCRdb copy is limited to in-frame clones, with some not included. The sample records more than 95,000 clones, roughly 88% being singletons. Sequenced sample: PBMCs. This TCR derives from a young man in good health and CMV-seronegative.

The CDR3 here is CASSYPAREDFLEFF. The CDR3 nucleotides read TGTGCCAGCAGTTACCCCGCCCGGGAGGACTTCTTGGAGTTCTTC. This rearrangement joins TRBV6-5 to TRBJ2-1, with 7 bases aligning to TRBD2. V was clipped by 2 bases and J by 14 bases; unmatched bases: 15. This CDR3 region has 15 residues. Germline CDR1 is MNHEY and CDR2 is SVGAGI.